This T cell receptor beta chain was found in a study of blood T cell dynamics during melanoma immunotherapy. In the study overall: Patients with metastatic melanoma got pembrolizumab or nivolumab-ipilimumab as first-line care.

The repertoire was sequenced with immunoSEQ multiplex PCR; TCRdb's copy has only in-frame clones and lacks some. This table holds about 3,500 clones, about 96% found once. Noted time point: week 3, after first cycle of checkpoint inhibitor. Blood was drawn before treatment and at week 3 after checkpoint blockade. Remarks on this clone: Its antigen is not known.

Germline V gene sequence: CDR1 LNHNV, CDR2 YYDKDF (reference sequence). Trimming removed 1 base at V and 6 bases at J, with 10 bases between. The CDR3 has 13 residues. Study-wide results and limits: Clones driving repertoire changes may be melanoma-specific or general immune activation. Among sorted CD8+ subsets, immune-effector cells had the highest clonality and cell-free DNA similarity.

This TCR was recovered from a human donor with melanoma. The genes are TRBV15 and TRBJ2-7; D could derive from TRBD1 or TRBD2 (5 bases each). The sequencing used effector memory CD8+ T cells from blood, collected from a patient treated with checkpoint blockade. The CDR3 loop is CATSRAWDREQYF. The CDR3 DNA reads TGTGCCACCAGCAGAGCCTGGGACCGCGAGCAGTACTTC.